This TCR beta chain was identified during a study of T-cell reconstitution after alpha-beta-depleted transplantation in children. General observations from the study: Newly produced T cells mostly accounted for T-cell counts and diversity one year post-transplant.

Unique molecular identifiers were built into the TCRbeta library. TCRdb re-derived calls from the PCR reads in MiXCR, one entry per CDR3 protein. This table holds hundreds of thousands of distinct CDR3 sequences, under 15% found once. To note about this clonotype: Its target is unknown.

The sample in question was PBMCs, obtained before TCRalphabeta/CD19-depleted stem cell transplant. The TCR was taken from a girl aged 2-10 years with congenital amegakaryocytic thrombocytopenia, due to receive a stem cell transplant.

CDR3 sequence (DNA): TGTGCCAGCAGCCAAGGGTCTGGAGCGGGAGGGTACAATGAGCAGTTCTTC. Translated: CASSQGSGAGGYNEQFF. The V gene is TRBV4-2, the J gene TRBJ2-1; 10 bases map to TRBD2. The CDR3 covers 17 residues. With 1 base clipped from V and 4 bases from J, the junction kept 7 bases outside the gene matches. The germline V gene encodes CDR1 LGHNA and CDR2 YNFKEQ.